This TCR beta chain was sequenced during a study of T cell responses to AZD1222 COVID-19 vaccine. The data were produced by immunoSEQ multiplex PCR, yet TCRdb's version contains in-frame clones alone and is incomplete. The sample lists 130,000 or so clones, approximately 91% seen once, with 1.1% in the top ten. V dropped 4 bases and J dropped 0; count of bases not matched to a gene: 19. The germline CDR1 and CDR2 sequences are SGHNT and YYREEE (reference sequence). The CDR3 totals 19 residues. The source of this sequence is an adult who received the AZD1222 COVID-19 vaccine. The sequences come from peripheral blood, collected 28 days after the second AZD1222 dose. The chain carries TRBV5-4 and TRBJ2-7; 7 bases map to TRBD2. CDR3 in amino acids: CASSAKRGEGGPGSYEQYF. CDR3 nucleotide sequence: TGTGCCAGCAGCGCAAAACGGGGGGAGGGAGGGCCCGGCTCCTACGAGCAGTACTTC.